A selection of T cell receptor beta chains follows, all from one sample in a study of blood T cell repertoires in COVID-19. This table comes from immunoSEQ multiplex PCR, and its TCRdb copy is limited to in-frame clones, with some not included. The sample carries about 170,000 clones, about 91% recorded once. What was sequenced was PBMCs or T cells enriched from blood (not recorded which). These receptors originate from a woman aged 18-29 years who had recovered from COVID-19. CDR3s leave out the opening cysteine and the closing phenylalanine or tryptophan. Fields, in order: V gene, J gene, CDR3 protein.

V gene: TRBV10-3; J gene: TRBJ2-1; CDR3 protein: AISERTGSVEQF
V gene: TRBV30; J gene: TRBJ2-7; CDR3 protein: AWSDYRAGLY
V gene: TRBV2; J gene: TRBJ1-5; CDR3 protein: ASRRGRDSMNQPQH
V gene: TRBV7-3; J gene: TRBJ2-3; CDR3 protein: ASSSGLAGGPSTDTQY
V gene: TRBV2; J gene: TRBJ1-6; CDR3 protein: ASSGPTGYNSPLH
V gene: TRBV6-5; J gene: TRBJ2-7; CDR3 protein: ASRRDRSRYEQY
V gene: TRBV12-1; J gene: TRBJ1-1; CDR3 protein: ASSETKGNLNTEAF
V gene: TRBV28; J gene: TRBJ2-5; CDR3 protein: ASKGVLAAPNRETQY
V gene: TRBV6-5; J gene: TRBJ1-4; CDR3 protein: ASSYRRRAQEKLF
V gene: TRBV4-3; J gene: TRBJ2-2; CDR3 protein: ASSQDRTGGHTGELF
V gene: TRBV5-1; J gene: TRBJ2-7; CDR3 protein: ASSLMIGLYEQY
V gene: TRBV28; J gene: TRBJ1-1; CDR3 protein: ASSMDRVNTEAF
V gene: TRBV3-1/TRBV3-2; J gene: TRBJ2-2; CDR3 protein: ASSQITSGRAGELF
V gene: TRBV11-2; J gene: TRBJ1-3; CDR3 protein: ASSLRGYQVSGNTIY
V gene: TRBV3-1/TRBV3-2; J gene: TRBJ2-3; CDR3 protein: ASSLRGRTDTQY
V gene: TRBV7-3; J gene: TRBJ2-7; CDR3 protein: ASSPPTGTISYEQY
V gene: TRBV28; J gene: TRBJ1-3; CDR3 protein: ASSLEQVPGNTIY
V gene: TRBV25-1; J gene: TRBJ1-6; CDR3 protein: ASSESGFALH
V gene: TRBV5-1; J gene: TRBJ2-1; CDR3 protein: ASSFYAGFSYNEQF
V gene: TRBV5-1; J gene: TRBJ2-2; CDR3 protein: ASSPGLNTPGELF
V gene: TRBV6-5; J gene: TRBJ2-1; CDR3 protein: ASLVAATGNNEQF
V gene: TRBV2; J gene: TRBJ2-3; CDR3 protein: ASSDGLAGGLSTDTQY
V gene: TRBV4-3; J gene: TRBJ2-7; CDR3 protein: ASSQGSSATYEQY
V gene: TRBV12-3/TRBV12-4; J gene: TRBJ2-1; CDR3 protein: ASSQQIYEQF
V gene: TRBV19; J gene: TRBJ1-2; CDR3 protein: ASSTEPGLIRYYGYT
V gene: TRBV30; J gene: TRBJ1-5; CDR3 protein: AWSSQGRVSNQPQH
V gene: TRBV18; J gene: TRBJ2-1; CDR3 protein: ASSLEDNEQF
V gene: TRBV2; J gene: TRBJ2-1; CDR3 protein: ASRAGTGSYNEQF
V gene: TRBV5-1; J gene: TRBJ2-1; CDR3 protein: ASTPLAGGPNEQF
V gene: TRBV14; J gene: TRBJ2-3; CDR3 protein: ASSPGTSGANTQY
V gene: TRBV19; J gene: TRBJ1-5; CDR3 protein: ASTTADRGNQPQH
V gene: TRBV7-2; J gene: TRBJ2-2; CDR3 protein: ASSLRMTGELF
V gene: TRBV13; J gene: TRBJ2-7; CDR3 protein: ASSPPRGRHSYEQY
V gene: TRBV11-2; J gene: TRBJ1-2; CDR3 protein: ASSLGAGNYGYT
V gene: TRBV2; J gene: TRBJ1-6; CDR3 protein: ASRGEVGTPLH
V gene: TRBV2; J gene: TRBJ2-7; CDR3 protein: ASRATGIILG
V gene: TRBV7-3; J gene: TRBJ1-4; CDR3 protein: ATDRLYEKLF
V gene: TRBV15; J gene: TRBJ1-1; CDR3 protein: ATSRSRAVNTEAF
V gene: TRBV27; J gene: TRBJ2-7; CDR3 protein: ASSLSLAGAHEQY
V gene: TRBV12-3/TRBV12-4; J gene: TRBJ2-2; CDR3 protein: ASSFNRAGELF
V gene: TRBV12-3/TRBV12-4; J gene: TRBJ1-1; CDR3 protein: ASSPRAPREAF
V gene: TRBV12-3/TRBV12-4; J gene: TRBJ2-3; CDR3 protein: ASSLSRTDTQY